The clone carrying this T cell receptor beta chain has a count of ten or more. What it binds is not known. The sequenced template was RNA, covering the TCR beta CDR3 region. RT-PCR was first run with HTBI primers, then multiplex PCR in a second round. MiXCR was run by TCRdb on the multiplex PCR reads, yielding one entry per CDR3 protein. Found here are 500,000 to 700,000 distinct CDR3 sequences, about two fifths of them singletons; the top ten hold 4% to 5%. This sample is part of a study of Graves' ophthalmopathy and Graves' hyperthyroidism. Study overall: Researchers classed hyperthyroidism as stable given no ophthalmopathy within 18 months of follow-up.

In germline, CDR1 is MGHRA, CDR2 YSYEKL. CDR3 size: 14 residues. V was trimmed by 3 bases and J by 4 bases, leaving 12 bases between them. Study-level results: A majority of expanded thyroid clonotypes exceeding 0.001 frequency were likewise present in blood.

Each hyperthyroidism patient was newly diagnosed, with under 2 months' duration, and aged 18 to 65. Diagnosis relied on clinical symptoms, serum thyroxine, TRAb, thyroid ultrasound and orbital computed tomography. The chain employs TRBV4-1 and TRBJ1-2, with D hard to call. Sequenced sample: peripheral blood or thyroid tissue (not recorded which). This sequence originates from an adult man with Graves' hyperthyroidism. This chain's CDR3 is CASSQNDWAYGYTF. The DNA for the CDR3 is TGCGCCAGCAGCCAGAACGACTGGGCCTATGGCTACACCTTC.